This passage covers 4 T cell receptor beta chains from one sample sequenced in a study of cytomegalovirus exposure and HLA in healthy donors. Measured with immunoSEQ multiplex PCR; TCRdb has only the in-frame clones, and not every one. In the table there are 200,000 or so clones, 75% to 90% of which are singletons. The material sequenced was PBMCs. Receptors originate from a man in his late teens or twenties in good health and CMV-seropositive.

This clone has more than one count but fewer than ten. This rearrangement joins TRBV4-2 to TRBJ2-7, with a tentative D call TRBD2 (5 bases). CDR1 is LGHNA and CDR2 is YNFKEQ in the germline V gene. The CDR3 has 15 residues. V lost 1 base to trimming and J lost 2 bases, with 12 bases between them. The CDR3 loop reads CASSQAGITTYEQYF. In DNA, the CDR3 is TGTGCCAGCAGCCAAGCCGGGATTACGACCTACGAGCAGTACTTC.

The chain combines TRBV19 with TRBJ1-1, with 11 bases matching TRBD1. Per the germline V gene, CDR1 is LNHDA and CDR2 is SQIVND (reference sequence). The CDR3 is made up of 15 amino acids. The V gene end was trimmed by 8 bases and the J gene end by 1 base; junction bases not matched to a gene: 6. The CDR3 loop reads CASSDRGRANTEAFF. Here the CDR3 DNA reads TGTGCCAGTTCGGACAGGGGGCGAGCGAACACTGAAGCTTTCTTT.

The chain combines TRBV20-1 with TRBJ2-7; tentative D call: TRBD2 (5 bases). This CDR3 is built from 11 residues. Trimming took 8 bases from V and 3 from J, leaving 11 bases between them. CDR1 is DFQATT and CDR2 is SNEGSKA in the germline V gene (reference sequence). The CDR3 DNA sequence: TGCAGTTTCGGACTCATCTACGAGCAGTACTTC. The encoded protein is CSFGLIYEQYF.

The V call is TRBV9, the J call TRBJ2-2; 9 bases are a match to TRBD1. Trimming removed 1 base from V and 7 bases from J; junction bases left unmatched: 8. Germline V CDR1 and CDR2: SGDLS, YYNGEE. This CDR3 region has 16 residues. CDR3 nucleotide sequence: TGTGCCAGCAGCGTAATGACAGGGGGAGGCGGCGGGGAGCTGTTTTTT. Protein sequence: CASSVMTGGGGGELFF.